The 24 T cell receptor beta chains below all came from one sample that was sequenced in a study of blood T cell repertoires in COVID-19. Generated by immunoSEQ multiplex PCR, the TCRdb table keeps only in-frame clones and is missing some. This sample has more than 150,000 clones, with more than 85% found just once. Sequenced input: peripheral blood. The receptors stem from a man aged 35-49 years with active or convalescent COVID-19.

This clone was counted a few times. The chain is built from TRBV28 and TRBJ2-3; the match to TRBD2 covers 8 bases. The V segment lost 4 bases and the J segment 2 bases; nucleotides outside the gene matches: 2. The CDR3 totals 14 residues. Germline assignment: CDR1 MDHEN and CDR2 SYDVKM. The CDR3 spells CASSSGGHTDTQYF. DNA for the CDR3: TGTGCCAGCAGTTCGGGGGGGCACACAGATACGCAGTATTTT.

CDR3 in DNA: TGTGCCACCAGTGATCCACCCAAATACACAGGGCCAGGGGGAAAACTGTTTTTT. This sequence encodes CATSDPPKYTGPGGKLFF. The chain is built from TRBV24-1 and TRBJ1-4; 7 nucleotides agree with TRBD1. The germline CDR1 and CDR2 sequences are KGHDR and SFDVKD. The CDR3 sequence is 18 residues long. The J segment lost 10 bases and the V segment lost 3 bases, leaving 19 bases of the junction unmatched.

The rearrangement uses TRBV5-1 and TRBJ1-2; D might be TRBD1 (6 bases). V lost 3 bases and J 5 bases, leaving 23 bases between the germline ends. This CDR3 has 17 amino acids. Germline CDR1 is SGHRS and CDR2 is YFSETQ. The CDR3 coding sequence is TGCGCCAGCAGCTCAAAAACTGGACAGATGCTACATTATGGCTACACCTTC. Protein sequence: CASSSKTGQMLHYGYTF.

In this sample, this clone turned up once. CDR3 DNA: TGTGCCAGCAGTTACAACACCCGCTTTAGCAATCAGCCCCAGCATTTT. It codes for CASSYNTRFSNQPQHF. This chain joins TRBV6-5 and TRBJ1-5; no reliable D call. This CDR3 spans 16 amino acids. V was trimmed by 2 bases and J by 0 bases, leaving 11 bases between them. Germline V gene lookup returns CDR1 MNHEY and CDR2 SVGAGI.

The chain combines TRBV10-3 with TRBJ1-1; D not certain. Germline values: CDR1 ENHRY, CDR2 SYGVKD. CDR3 size: 12 residues. V was trimmed by 8 bases and J by 1 base, leaving 8 bases between them. The CDR3 region is CAIDEENTEAFF. The CDR3 region has the DNA TGTGCCATCGACGAGGAGAACACTGAAGCTTTCTTT.

The chain couples TRBV4-3 to TRBJ1-1, with 12 bases that match TRBD1. V lost 4 bases and J lost 4; bases outside the gene matches: 10. The CDR3 has 17 residues. The germline gives CDR1 LGHNA, CDR2 YSLEER. The CDR3 reads CASSPGTGGPVRTEAFF. The CDR3 bases are TGCGCCAGCAGCCCCGGGACAGGGGGCCCGGTCCGCACTGAAGCTTTCTTT.

V and J are TRBV11-2 and TRBJ1-4; D uncertain. V gave up 1 base and J gave up 8 bases, with 11 bases separating them. The CDR3 totals 14 residues. Germline lookup yields CDR1 SGHAT and CDR2 FQNNGV. Here the CDR3 reads CASSLGGGREKLFF. The CDR3 DNA reads as TGTGCCAGCAGCTTAGGTGGAGGGAGGGAAAAACTGTTTTTT.

The J gene is TRBJ1-1, the V gene TRBV7-2; weak D call: TRBD1 (6 bases). The CDR3 runs 14 residues. The germline V gene encodes CDR1 SGHTA and CDR2 FQGNSA. V lost 3 bases, J lost 4 bases, and 12 bases lay in between. CDR3 DNA sequence: TGTGCCAGCAGCTTTGGGGGGGGCGCCACTGAAGCTTTCTTT. It codes for CASSFGGGATEAFF.

The chain combines TRBV3-1 (or the pseudogene TRBV3-2) with TRBJ2-3, with TRBD2 identical over 12 bases. Germline V gene data show CDR1 as LGHDT and CDR2 as YNNKEL (reference sequence). V lost 4 bases, J lost 0 bases, and 11 bases stayed unmatched. The CDR3 has 19 residues. CDR3 nucleotide sequence: TGTGCCAGCAGCCGAGGCGGACTAGCGGGGTTTAAGAGCACAGATACGCAGTATTTT. Its translation is CASSRGGLAGFKSTDTQYF.

This clone was seen a single time. V usage is TRBV6-1 and J usage is TRBJ1-2; no reliable D call. Trimming removed 3 bases from V and 10 bases from J, with 18 bases in between. The CDR3 runs 14 residues. CDR1 and CDR2 from the germline V gene are MNHNS and SASEGT. The CDR3 nucleotides are TGTGCCAGCAGTGATCGTAAAGTCCGGGTAGACTACACCTTC. This gives the protein CASSDRKVRVDYTF.

The chain recombines TRBV19 with TRBJ1-4, with 9 bases lining up with TRBD1. Germline CDR1 is LNHDA and CDR2 is SQIVND (reference sequence). V trimming: 6 bases; J trimming: 8 bases; junction bases outside the gene matches: 7. The CDR3 contains 14 residues. For the CDR3, the DNA is TGTGCCAGTAGCCCCGGGACAGGGAAGGAAAAACTGTTTTTT. It translates to CASSPGTGKEKLFF. Complete variable domain (other parts from reference TRBV19 and TRBJ1-4): DGGITQSPKYLFRKEGQNVTLSCEQNLNHDAMYWYRQDPGQGLRLIYYSQIVNDFQKGDIAEGYSVSREKKESFPLTVTSAQKNPTAFYLCASSPGTGKEKLFFGSGTQLSVL.

The chain carries TRBV7-9 and TRBJ1-4, with D perhaps TRBD1 (5 bases). Looked up from germline, CDR1 is SEHNR and CDR2 is FQNEAQ (reference sequence). The CDR3 sequence is 14 residues long. V was shortened by 5 bases and J by 5 bases, with 12 bases between the two germline ends. Here the CDR3 DNA reads TGTGCCAGCAGCAAAGGACAAACGAATGAAAAACTGTTTTTT. Translating it yields CASSKGQTNEKLFF.

This chain joins TRBV9 and TRBJ2-7, with TRBD2 matching over 9 bases. Germline lookup yields CDR1 SGDLS and CDR2 YYNGEE. J gave up 3 bases and V 0 bases, and 4 bases lay outside the gene matches. The CDR3 is made up of 15 amino acids. The CDR3 coding sequence is TGTGCCAGCAGCGTAGCCGGGACTAGCAACTACGAGCAGTACTTC. Protein: CASSVAGTSNYEQYF.

The chain recombines TRBV2 with TRBJ2-5, with D tentatively TRBD2 (6 bases). The CDR3 runs 13 residues. Germline loops: CDR1 SNHLY, CDR2 FYNNEI. V was shortened by 6 bases and J by 2 bases, with 10 bases between the two germline ends. The CDR3 DNA follows: TGTGCCAGCAGGTGGACTAATCAAGAGACCCAGTACTTC. Amino acid sequence: CASRWTNQETQYF.

This clone has more than one count but fewer than ten. The same CDR3 arises from other DNA sequences in this sample as well. The chain uses TRBV19 and TRBJ1-2, with 9 positions matching TRBD1. J lost 6 bases, V lost 5 bases, and 4 bases had no gene match. This CDR3 has 13 amino acids. Germline lookup yields CDR1 LNHDA and CDR2 SQIVND (reference sequence). The CDR3 DNA follows: TGTGCCAGTAGTTCGACAGGGGGGGATGGCTACACCTTC. As protein: CASSSTGGDGYTF.

V and J are TRBV6-5 and TRBJ1-4; D is unclear. Germline lookup yields CDR1 MNHEY and CDR2 SVGAGI. Trimming stripped 5 bases from V and 0 bases from J, with 10 bases between. The CDR3 is 15 residues long. CDR3 residues: CASSRNRATNEKLFF. CDR3 nucleotides: TGTGCCAGCAGTCGAAACAGAGCAACTAATGAAAAACTGTTTTTT.

The chain uses TRBV3-1 (or the pseudogene TRBV3-2) and TRBJ1-6, with D hard to call. Trimming removed 4 bases from V and 11 bases from J, with 9 bases in between. Germline-derived CDR1 and CDR2 are LGHDT and YNNKEL (reference sequence). There are 12 residues in the CDR3. In nucleotides, the CDR3 is TGTGCCAGCAGCCGCGTTGATGCACCCCTCCACTTT. This translates into CASSRVDAPLHF.

The rearrangement uses TRBV19 and TRBJ2-1; 12 bases align to TRBD2. Germline V gene lookup returns CDR1 LNHDA and CDR2 SQIVND (reference sequence). Unmatched junction bases numbered 14, after V lost 7 bases and J lost 13 bases. CDR3 length equals 15 residues. CDR3 sequence reads: CASNTGPLAGGLQFF. CDR3 nucleotide sequence: TGTGCCAGTAACACCGGACCTCTAGCGGGGGGGCTTCAGTTCTTC. The variable domain in full, with the rest retrieved from reference TRBV19 and TRBJ2-1, is DGGITQSPKYLFRKEGQNVTLSCEQNLNHDAMYWYRQDPGQGLRLIYYSQIVNDFQKGDIAEGYSVSREKKESFPLTVTSAQKNPTAFYLCASNTGPLAGGLQFFGPGTRLTVL.

J is TRBJ2-1 and V is TRBV5-4; tentative D call: TRBD2 (5 bases). Germline CDR1 SGHNT, CDR2 YYREEE (reference sequence). V was clipped by 1 base and J by 9 bases, with 23 bases between them. The CDR3 loop spans 17 amino acids. The CDR3 DNA sequence: TGTGCCAGCAGCTTGAAGTTCGGTGCGGGCCTTTCGGGTGAGCAGTTCTTC. This encodes CASSLKFGAGLSGEQFF.

The chain joins TRBV12-5 to TRBJ2-1; no clear D gene. CDR3 length: 16 amino acids. The germline gives CDR1 LGHNT, CDR2 FRNRAP. With 0 bases removed from V and 3 bases from J, the gap between germline ends came to 12 bases. As DNA, the CDR3 is TGTGCTAGTGGTTTGGTACTCGGCAGGTTCTACAATGAGCAGTTCTTC. Its translation: CASGLVLGRFYNEQFF.

The chain employs TRBV10-1 and TRBJ1-5; 7 positions match TRBD1. The CDR3 is 14 residues long. Germline loops: CDR1 WNHNN, CDR2 SYGVQD (reference sequence). V trimming: 9 bases; J trimming: 0 bases; junction bases outside the gene matches: 5. The CDR3 sequence is CARLGQNSNQPQHF. As DNA, the CDR3 is TGCGCCAGGTTGGGACAGAATAGCAATCAGCCCCAGCATTTT.

The CDR3 DNA is TGTGCCAGCAGTGACTCGATTTTAACCGGGTCACCCCTCCACTTT. Protein product: CASSDSILTGSPLHF. The chain has TRBV6-4 and TRBJ1-6, with D hard to call. Germline-derived CDR1 and CDR2 are MRHNA and SNTAGT. V lost 0 bases and J lost 10, with 13 bases in between. The CDR3 is 15 amino acids.

The chain has TRBV2 and TRBJ2-7, with 7 bases aligning to TRBD2. The trim removed 6 bases at V and 0 bases at J, leaving 2 bases unmatched. CDR1 is SNHLY, CDR2 FYNNEI, per germline. The CDR3 has 13 residues. The CDR3 bases are TGTGCCAGCAGCGGGGGGAGCTCCTACGAGCAGTACTTC. This codes for CASSGGSSYEQYF. Full variable domain (missing parts from reference TRBV2 and TRBJ2-7): EPEVTQTPSHQVTQMGQEVILRCVPISNHLYFYWYRQILGQKVEFLVSFYNNEISEKSEIFDDQFSVERPDGSNFTLKIRSTKLEDSAMYFCASSGGSSYEQYFGPGTRLTVT.

This clone was observed a handful of times. The chain uses TRBV6-5 and TRBJ2-7, with 10 positions matching TRBD1. Germline loops: CDR1 MNHEY, CDR2 SVGAGI. Unmatched junction bases numbered 7, after V lost 11 bases and J lost 3 bases. This CDR3 is built from 13 residues. As DNA, the CDR3 is TGTGCCGCCCGCCGGACAGGGGGCTACGAGCAGTACTTC. It is translated as CAARRTGGYEQYF.